This TCR beta chain stems from a study of blood T cells in healthy people across ages. Study-level points and caveats: Older age coincided with a roughly linear decline in TCR beta diversity per million T cells.

For the second PCR, which ran for about 6 to 12 cycles, a sample-barcoded 5' primer and a J-beta primer mix were used. Via MiXCR, TCRdb re-called the 5' RACE reads, giving one row per CDR3 protein. In the table there are 1.5 million to 2 million distinct CDR3 sequences, 39% of which are singletons. V lost 4 bases to trimming and J lost 0 bases, with 12 bases between them. CDR3 size: 15 residues. The germline V gene has CDR1 MNHNS and CDR2 SASEGT. In terms of origin and age, donors were healthy Caucasian individuals from Russia aged 6 to 90. Notes on this clonotype: What it recognizes is unknown.

The sample consisted of blood. The sequence was obtained from a human donor in good health. The chain links TRBV6-1 to TRBJ1-2; D possibly corresponds to TRBD1 (6 bases). The CDR3 DNA is TGTGCCAGCAGTGTCGGACAGCGGACTAACTATGGCTACACCTTC. It specifies CASSVGQRTNYGYTF.